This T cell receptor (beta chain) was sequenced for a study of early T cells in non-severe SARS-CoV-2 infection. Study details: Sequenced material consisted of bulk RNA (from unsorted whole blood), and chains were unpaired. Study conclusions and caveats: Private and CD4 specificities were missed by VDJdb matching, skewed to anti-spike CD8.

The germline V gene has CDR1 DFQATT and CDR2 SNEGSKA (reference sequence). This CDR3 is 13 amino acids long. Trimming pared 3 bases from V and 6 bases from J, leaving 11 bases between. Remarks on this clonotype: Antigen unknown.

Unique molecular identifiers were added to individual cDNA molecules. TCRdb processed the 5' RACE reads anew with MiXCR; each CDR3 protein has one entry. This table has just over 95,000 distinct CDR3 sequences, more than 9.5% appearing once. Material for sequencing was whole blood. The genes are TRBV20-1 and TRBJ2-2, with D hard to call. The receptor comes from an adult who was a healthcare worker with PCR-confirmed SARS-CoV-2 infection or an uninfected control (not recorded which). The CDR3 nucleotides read TGCAGTGCTAGGGTGTTCAAGCCCGGGGAGCTGTTTTTT. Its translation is CSARVFKPGELFF.